This TCR beta chain came from a study of T-cell reconstitution after alpha-beta-depleted transplantation in children. Study-level results: Expanded clones from the graft, numbering several hundred, reportedly supplied alpha-beta T cells about two months after transplant. From surviving recipient T cells and thymic progenitors came the high day-60 TCRbeta diversity observed in some patients. Newly produced T cells mostly provided counts and TCRbeta diversity after one year, as hyperexpanded clones declined.

This clonotype was seen many times. Antigen: not known. V dropped 1 base and J dropped 5; count of bases not matched to a gene: 3. Germline V gene lookup returns CDR1 DFQATT and CDR2 SNEGSKA (reference sequence). The CDR3 contains 13 residues. The TCRbeta library was prepared with unique molecular identifiers. TCRdb fed the PCR reads into MiXCR, producing one record per CDR3 protein. The sample carries hundreds of thousands of distinct CDR3 sequences, about 7.3% recorded once. The source material was peripheral blood, sampled 360 days after TCRalphabeta/CD19-depleted stem cell transplant. The chain employs TRBV20-1 and TRBJ2-5, with 8 bases lining up with TRBD2. The receptor was derived from a female patient between 2 and 15 years old who had a stem cell transplant for Fanconi anemia, so the T cells may come from the graft donor. Here the CDR3 reads CSARGAGDETQYF. The CDR3 DNA reads as TGCAGTGCTAGAGGAGCGGGGGATGAGACCCAGTACTTC.